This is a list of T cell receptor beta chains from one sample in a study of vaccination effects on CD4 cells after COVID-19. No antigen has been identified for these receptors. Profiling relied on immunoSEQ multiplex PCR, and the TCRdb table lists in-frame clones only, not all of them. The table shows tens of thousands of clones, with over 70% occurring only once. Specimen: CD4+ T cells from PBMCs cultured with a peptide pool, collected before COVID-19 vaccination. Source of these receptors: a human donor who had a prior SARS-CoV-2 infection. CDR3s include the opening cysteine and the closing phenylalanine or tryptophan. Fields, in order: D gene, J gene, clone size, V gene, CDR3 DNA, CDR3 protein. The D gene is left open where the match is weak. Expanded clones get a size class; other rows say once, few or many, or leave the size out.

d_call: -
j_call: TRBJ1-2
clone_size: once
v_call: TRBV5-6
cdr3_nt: TGTGCCAGCAGCTTGGTCCAATTACTTGACTATGGCTACACCTTC
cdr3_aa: CASSLVQLLDYGYTF

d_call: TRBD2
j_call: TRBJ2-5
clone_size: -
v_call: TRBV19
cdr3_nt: TGTGCCACCCGCCGACTAGCGGGGGGCGAGCGGGCCCAGTACTTC
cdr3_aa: CATRRLAGGERAQYF

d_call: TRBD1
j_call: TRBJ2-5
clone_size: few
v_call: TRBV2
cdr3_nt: TGTGCCGGCCAGGGGGCTGGGGAGACCCAGTACTTC
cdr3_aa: CAGQGAGETQYF

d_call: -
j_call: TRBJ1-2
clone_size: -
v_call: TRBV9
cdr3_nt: TGTGCCAGCAGCGCATCACAGATTACTAACTATGGCTACACCTTC
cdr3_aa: CASSASQITNYGYTF

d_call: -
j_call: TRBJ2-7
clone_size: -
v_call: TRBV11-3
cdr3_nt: TGTGCCAGCAGCTTATTGGCGGCCTCCTACGAGCAGTACTTC
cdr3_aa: CASSLLAASYEQYF

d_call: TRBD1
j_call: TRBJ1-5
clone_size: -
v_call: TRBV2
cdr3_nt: TGTGCCAGCAGCCCTTTCCAACAGGGGGCAGGGCAGCCCCAGCATTTT
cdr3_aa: CASSPFQQGAGQPQHF

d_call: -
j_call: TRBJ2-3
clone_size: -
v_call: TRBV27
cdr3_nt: TGTGCCAGCAGTTTAGGTTCTCGGCTTTGGGCCACAGATACGCAGTATTTT
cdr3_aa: CASSLGSRLWATDTQYF

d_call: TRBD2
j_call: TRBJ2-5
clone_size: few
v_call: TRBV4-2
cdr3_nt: TGTGCCAGCAGCCAAGCGGGACTAGCGGTCCAAGAGACCCAGTACTTC
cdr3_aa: CASSQAGLAVQETQYF

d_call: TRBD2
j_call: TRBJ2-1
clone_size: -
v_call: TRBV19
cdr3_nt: TGTGCCAGTAGTAAGTTAGCGGGACCGGGCAATGAGCAGTTCTTC
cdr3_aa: CASSKLAGPGNEQFF

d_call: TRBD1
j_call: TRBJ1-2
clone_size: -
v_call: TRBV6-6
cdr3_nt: TGTGCCAGCTGGACAGGGAACTATGGCTACACCTTC
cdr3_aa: CASWTGNYGYTF

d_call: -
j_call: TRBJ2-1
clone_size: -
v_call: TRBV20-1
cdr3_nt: TGCAGTGCTACTTACAATGAGCAGTTCTTC
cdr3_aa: CSATYNEQFF

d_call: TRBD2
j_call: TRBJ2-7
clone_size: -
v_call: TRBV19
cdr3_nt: TGTGCCAGTAGTCCGAGCGGGGGGACTCCCTACGAGCAGTACTTC
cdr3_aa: CASSPSGGTPYEQYF

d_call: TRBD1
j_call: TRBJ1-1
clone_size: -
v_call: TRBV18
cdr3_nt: TGTGCCAGCTCACAGGGGGCGGACACTGAAGCTTTCTTT
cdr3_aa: CASSQGADTEAFF

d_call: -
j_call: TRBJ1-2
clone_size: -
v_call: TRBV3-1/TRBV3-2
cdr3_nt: TGTGCCAGCAGCCAAGATCCCCGACGGAGCTATGGCTACACCTTC
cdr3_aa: CASSQDPRRSYGYTF

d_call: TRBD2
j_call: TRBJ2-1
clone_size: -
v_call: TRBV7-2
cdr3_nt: TGTGCCAGCAGCTATCGGACTAGCGGGGGTTACAATGAGCAGTTCTTC
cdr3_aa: CASSYRTSGGYNEQFF

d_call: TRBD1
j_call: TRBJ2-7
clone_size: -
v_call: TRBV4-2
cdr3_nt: TGTGCCAGCAGCCAAGGCCCGGGACAGAGTACGTGGGAGCAGTACTTC
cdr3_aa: CASSQGPGQSTWEQYF

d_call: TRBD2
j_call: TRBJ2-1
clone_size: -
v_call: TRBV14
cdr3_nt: TGTGCCAGCAGCTACCGACTAGCGGGAGAGGCTGAGCAGTTCTTC
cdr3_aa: CASSYRLAGEAEQFF

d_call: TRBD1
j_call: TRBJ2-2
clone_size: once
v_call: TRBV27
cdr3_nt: TGTGCCAGCAGTTCCCACCGGGACAGGGGGACGGGCGGGGAGCTGTTTTTT
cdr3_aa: CASSSHRDRGTGGELFF

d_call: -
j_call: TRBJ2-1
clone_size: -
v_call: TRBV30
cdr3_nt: TGTGCCTGGAGTGTCCCCAGCTCCTACAATGAGCAGTTCTTC
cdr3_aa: CAWSVPSSYNEQFF

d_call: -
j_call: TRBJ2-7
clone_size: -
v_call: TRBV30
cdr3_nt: TGTGCCTGGAGACCTCCCGTGGCCCAACCCTACGAGCAGTACTTC
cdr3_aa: CAWRPPVAQPYEQYF

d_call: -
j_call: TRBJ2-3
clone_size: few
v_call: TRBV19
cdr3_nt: TGTGCCAGTAGTATATCCGATAGCACAGATACGCAGTATTTT
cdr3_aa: CASSISDSTDTQYF

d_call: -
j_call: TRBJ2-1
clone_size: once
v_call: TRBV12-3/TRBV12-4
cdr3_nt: TGTGCCAGCAGTCGAAGATACAATGAGCAGTTCTTC
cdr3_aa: CASSRRYNEQFF

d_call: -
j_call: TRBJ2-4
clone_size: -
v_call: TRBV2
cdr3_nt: TGTGCCAGCAGCGGCGGGCAGACCTCCCGCATTCAGTACTTC
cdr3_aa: CASSGGQTSRIQYF

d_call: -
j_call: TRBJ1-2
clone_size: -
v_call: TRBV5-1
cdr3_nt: TGCGCCAGCAGCTTGCAGCCTAACTATGGCTACACCTTC
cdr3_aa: CASSLQPNYGYTF

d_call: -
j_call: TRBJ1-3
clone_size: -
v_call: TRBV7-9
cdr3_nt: TGTGCCAGCAGCGCCGCCGGGACATACGCTGGAAACACCATATATTTT
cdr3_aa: CASSAAGTYAGNTIYF

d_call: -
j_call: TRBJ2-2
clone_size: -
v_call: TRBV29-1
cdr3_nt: TGCAGCGCTGGGGGACACTTGCGAGGCACCGGGGAGCTGTTTTTT
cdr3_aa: CSAGGHLRGTGELFF

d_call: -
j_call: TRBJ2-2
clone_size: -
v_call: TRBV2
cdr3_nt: TGTGCCAGCAGGCGGGACGGCGGGGAGCTGTTTTTT
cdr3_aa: CASRRDGGELFF

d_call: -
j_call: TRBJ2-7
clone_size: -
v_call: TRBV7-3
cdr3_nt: TGTGCCAGCAGCTTATGGGGCTCCTACGAGCAGTACTTC
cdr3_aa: CASSLWGSYEQYF